Detailed here is one T cell receptor (beta chain). Its antigen is unidentified. The CDR3 loop spans 16 amino acids. Germline V gene sequence: CDR1 SGDLS, CDR2 YYNGEE. The germline V and J ends were trimmed by 0 bases and 0 bases, with 13 bases remaining between them. The sample belongs to a study of cytomegalovirus exposure and HLA in healthy donors. Study conclusions and caveats: Many donors shared some public TCRs, even though most TCR sequences were rare. Indistinguishability led to the exclusion of some V segments, TRBV6-2 and TRBV6-3 included. Sequence variants that were highly shared formed a cluster that was likely a sequencing artifact.

PCR was performed using 60 Vbeta and 13 Jbeta primers. This table comes from immunoSEQ multiplex PCR, and its TCRdb copy is limited to in-frame clones, with some not included. The sample has 150,000 to 200,000 clones, around 75% seen once; the top ten hold approximately 5.4%. The V call is TRBV9, the J call TRBJ2-7; D remains ambiguous. The sequencing sample was made of PBMCs. This sequence originates from a woman aged 25 to 39 in good health and CMV-seropositive. The CDR3 here is CASSVDPSLSSYEQYF. The CDR3 nucleotides are TGTGCCAGCAGCGTAGACCCCTCCTTGAGCTCCTACGAGCAGTACTTC.